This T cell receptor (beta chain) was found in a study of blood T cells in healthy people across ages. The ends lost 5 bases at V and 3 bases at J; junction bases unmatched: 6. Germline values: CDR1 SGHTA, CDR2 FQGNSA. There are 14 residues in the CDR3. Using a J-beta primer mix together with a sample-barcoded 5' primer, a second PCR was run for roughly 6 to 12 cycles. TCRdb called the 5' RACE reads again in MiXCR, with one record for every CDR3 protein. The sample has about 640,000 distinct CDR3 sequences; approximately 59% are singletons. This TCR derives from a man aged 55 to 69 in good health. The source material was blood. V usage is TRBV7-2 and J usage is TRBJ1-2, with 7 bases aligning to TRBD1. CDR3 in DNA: TGTGCCAGCAGCGAGGGACAGATCTACTATGGCTACACCTTC. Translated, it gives CASSEGQIYYGYTF.